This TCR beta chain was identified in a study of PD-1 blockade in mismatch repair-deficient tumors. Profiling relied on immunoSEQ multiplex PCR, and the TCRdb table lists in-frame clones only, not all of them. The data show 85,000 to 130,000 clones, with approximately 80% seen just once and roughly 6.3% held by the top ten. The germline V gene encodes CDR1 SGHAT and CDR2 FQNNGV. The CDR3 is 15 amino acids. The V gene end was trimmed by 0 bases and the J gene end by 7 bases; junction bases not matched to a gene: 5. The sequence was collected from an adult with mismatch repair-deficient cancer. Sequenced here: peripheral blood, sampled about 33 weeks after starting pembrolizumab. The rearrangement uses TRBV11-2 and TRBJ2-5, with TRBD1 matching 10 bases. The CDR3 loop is CASSLDGTGAGTQYF. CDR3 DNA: TGTGCCAGCAGCTTAGACGGGACAGGGGCTGGGACCCAGTACTTC.